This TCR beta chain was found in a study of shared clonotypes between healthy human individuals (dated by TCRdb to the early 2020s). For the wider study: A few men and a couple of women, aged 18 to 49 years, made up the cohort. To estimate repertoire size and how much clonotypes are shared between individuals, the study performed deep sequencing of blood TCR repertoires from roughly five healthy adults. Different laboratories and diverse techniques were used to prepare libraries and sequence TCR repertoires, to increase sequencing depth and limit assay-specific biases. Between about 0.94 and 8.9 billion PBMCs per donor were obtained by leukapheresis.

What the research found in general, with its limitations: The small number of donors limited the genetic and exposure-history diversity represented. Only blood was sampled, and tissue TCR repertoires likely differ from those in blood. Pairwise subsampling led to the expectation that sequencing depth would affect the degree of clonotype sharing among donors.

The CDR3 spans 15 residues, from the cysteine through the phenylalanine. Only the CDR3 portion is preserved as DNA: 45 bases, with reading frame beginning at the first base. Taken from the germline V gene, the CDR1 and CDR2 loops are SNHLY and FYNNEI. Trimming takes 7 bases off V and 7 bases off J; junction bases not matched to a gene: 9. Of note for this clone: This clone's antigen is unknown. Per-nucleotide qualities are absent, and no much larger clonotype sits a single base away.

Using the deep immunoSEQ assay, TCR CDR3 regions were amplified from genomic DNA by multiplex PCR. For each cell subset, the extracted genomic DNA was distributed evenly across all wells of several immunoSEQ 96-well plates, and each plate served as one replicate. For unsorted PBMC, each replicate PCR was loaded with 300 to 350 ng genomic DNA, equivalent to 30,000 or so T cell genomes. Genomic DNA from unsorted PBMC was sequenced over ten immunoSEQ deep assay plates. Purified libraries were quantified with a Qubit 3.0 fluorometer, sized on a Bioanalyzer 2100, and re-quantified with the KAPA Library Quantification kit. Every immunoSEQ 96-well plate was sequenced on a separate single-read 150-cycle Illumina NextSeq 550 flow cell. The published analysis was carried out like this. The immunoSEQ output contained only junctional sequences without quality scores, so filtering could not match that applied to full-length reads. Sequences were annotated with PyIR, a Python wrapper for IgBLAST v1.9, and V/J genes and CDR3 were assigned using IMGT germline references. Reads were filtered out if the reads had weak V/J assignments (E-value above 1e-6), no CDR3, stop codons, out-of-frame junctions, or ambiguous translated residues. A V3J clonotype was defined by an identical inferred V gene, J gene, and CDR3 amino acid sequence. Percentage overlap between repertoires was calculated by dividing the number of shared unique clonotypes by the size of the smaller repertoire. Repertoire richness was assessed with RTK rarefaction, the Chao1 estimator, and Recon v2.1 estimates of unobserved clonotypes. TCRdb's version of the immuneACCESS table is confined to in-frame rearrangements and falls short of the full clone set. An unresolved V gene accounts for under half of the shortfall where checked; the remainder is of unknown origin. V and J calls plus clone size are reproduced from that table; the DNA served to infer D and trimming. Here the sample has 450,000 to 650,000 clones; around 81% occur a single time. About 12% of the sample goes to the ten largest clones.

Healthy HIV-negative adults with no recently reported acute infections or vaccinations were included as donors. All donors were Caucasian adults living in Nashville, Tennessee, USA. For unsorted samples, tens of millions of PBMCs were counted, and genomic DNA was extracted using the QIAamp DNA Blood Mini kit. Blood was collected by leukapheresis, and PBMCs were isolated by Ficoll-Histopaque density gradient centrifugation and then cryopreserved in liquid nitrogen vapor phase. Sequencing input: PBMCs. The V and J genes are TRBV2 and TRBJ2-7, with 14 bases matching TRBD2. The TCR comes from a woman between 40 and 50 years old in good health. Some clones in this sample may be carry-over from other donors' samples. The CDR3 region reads CASKAGTSGSREQYF. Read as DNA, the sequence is TGTGCCAGCAAGGCCGGGACTAGCGGGAGTAGGGAGCAGTACTTC.